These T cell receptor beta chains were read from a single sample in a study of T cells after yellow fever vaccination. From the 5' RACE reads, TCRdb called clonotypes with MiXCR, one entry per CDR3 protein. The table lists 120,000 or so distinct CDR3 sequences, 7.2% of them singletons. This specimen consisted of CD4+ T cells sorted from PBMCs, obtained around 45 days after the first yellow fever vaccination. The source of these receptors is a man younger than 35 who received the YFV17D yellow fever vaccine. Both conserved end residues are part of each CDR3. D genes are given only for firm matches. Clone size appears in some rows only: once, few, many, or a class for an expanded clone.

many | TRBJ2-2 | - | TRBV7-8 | TGTGCCAGCAGCTTACTCCCAGCCGGGGAGCTGTTTTTT | CASSLLPAGELFF
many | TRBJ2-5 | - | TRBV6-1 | TGTGCCAGCAGACGGCGGCGGGACGGGACCCAGTACTTC | CASRRRRDGTQYF
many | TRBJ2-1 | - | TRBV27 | TGTGCCAGCAGTATCCGGGACGGCTTCAGTGAGCAGTTCTTC | CASSIRDGFSEQFF
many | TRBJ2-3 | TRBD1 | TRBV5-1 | TGCGCCAGCAGCTTTACAGGGGATTCCGCAGATACGCAGTATTTT | CASSFTGDSADTQYF
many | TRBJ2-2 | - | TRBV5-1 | TGCGCCAGCAGCTTAACCGGGATCGGCACCGGGGAGCTGTTTTTT | CASSLTGIGTGELFF
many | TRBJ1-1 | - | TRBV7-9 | TGTGCCAGCAGCTTGCTAGCCACTGAAGCTTTCTTT | CASSLLATEAFF
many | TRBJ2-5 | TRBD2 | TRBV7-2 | TGTGCCAGCAGCCGGGGGGGGTCAGGGGAGACCCAGTACTTC | CASSRGGSGETQYF
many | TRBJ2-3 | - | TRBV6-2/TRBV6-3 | TGTGCCAGCAGTTACGGGCCCGTTACAGATACGCAGTATTTT | CASSYGPVTDTQYF
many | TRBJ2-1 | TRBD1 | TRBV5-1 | TGCGCCAGCAGCTTAAGTAGCGGACAGGGGTCCCGGGAGCAGTTCTTC | CASSLSSGQGSREQFF
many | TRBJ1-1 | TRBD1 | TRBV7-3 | TGTGCCAGCAGCACTCAGGGGGGGACTGAAGCTTTCTTT | CASSTQGGTEAFF
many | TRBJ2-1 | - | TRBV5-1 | TGCGCCAGCAGCTTGGGTTGGGGTAACGGGGCTAACAATGAGCAGTTCTTC | CASSLGWGNGANNEQFF
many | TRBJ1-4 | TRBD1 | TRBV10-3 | TGTGCCATCAGTCGGACAGGGGCTTCTAATGAAAAACTGTTTTTT | CAISRTGASNEKLFF
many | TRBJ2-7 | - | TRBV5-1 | TGCGCCAGCAGCTTGGGGGACGCCAACTTCTACGAGCAGTACTTC | CASSLGDANFYEQYF
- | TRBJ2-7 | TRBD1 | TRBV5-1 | TGCGCCAGCAGCACTGGACAGGGACGATCCTACGAGCAGTACTTC | CASSTGQGRSYEQYF
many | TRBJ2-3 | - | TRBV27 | TGTGCCAGCAGTTTGGGCTTTACGCAGTATTTT | CASSLGFTQYF
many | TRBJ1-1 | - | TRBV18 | TGTGCCAGCTCACCATCTGAGGGAGGGATGAGTGAAGCTTTCTTT | CASSPSEGGMSEAFF
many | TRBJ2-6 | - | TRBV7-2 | TGTGCCAGCACCTATTGGGGGTCTGGGGCCAACGTCCTGACTTTC | CASTYWGSGANVLTF
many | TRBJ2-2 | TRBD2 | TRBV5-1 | TGCGCCAGCAGCTCACCGTCTAGCGGAGAGAACACCGGGGAGCTGTTTTTT | CASSSPSSGENTGELFF
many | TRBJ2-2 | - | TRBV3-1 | TGTGCCAGCAGCTTTACTCACACCGGGGAGCTGTTTTTT | CASSFTHTGELFF
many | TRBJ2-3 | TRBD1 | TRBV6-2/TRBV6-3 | TGTGCCAGCAGGAAGGACAGGGGGCGGGAGGATACGCAGTATTTT | CASRKDRGREDTQYF
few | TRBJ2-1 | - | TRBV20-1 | TGCAGTGCTAGTTTCTGGGGGGCCACCCCGGGGAATGAGCAGTTCTTC | CSASFWGATPGNEQFF
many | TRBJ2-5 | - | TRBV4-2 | TGTGCCAGCAGTCGTAATCTAGGGATCCAAGAGACCCAGTACTTC | CASSRNLGIQETQYF
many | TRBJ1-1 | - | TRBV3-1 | TGTGCCAGCAGCCACCGGGGCCGAGGGACTGAAGCTTTCTTT | CASSHRGRGTEAFF
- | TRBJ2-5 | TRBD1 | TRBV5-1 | TGCGCCAGCAGCTTCGGGACAGGGGGCTCCTACCAAGAGACCCAGTACTTC | CASSFGTGGSYQETQYF
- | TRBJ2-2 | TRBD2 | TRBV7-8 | TGTGCCAGCAGCCTAAGGACTAGCGGGGGAAGGAACACCGGGGAGCTGTTTTTT | CASSLRTSGGRNTGELFF
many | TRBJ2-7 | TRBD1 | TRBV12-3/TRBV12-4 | TGTGCCAGTGAGATCGGACAGGGCCCCTACGAGCAGTACTTC | CASEIGQGPYEQYF
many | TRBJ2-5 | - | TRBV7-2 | TGTGCCAGCAGCCCCCTTGGGGGCCGAGAGACCCAGTACTTC | CASSPLGGRETQYF
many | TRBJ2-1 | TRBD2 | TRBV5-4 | TGTGCCAGCAGCTTAACTCTAGCGGGGGGCGACAATGAGCAGTTCTTC | CASSLTLAGGDNEQFF
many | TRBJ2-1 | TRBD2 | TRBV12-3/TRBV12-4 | TGTGCCAGCAGTCTCGGGACTAGCGGGGGGATCGTTTACAATGAGCAGTTCTTC | CASSLGTSGGIVYNEQFF
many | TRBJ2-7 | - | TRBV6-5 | TGTGCCAGCAGTTACTCGGATAACAGTATCTACGAGCAGTACTTC | CASSYSDNSIYEQYF
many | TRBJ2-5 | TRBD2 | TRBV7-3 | TGTGCCAGCAGCTCCCAGCGGGGAGAGACCCAGTACTTC | CASSSQRGETQYF
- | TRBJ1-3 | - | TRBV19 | TGTGCCAGTAGTACCCCGGCAGGGCCTGGAAACACCATATATTTT | CASSTPAGPGNTIYF
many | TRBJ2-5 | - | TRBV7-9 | TGTGCCAGCAGCGCCGCGGGACAGCCTGGCCCCGAGACCCAGTACTTC | CASSAAGQPGPETQYF